This entry lists 14 T cell receptor beta chains sequenced from one sample in a study of spatial heterogeneity in lung cancer. Time point in this sample: blood at routine non-recurrence follow-up after resection. TCRdb reprocessed the 5' RACE reads with MiXCR, giving one entry per CDR3 protein. The sample includes fewer than 20,000 distinct CDR3 sequences, about 10% seen only once; the top ten take more than 20%. Specimen: PBMCs, collected at follow-up. These receptors were taken from a male donor with early-stage non-small cell lung cancer.

This clonotype was observed a handful of times. J is TRBJ1-1 and V is TRBV29-1; unclear D gene. This CDR3 has 11 amino acids. Trimming removed 4 bases from V and 1 base from J, with 4 bases in between. Germline V gives CDR1 SQVTM, CDR2 ANQGSEA. CDR3 DNA sequence: TGCAGCGTTGGGGAGAACACTGAAGCTTTCTTT. Its protein product is CSVGENTEAFF.

This clonotype was detected many times. The gene calls are TRBV10-2 and TRBJ2-1; 8 bases fit TRBD1. The V gene end was trimmed by 3 bases and the J gene end by 9 bases; junction bases not matched to a gene: 16. The CDR3 has 17 amino acids. Germline CDR1 and CDR2: WSHSY and SAAADI. This CDR3 is CASSDRQGFVGPGEQFF. CDR3 DNA sequence: TGCGCCAGCAGTGACCGACAGGGGTTTGTGGGGCCCGGTGAGCAGTTCTTC.

This clonotype was found a few times. J is TRBJ2-7 and V is TRBV6-2 or TRBV6-3; D is undetermined. CDR1 is MNHEY and CDR2 is SVGEGT in the germline V gene. V gave up 6 bases and J gave up 5 bases, with 20 bases separating them. There are 15 residues in the CDR3. The CDR3 protein is CASSYTRISGHEQYF. CDR3 nucleotides: TGTGCCAGCAGCTACACCCGCATCTCAGGCCACGAGCAGTACTTC.

The chain uses TRBV5-1 and TRBJ1-1; tentatively, D is TRBD1 (5 bases). V was shortened by 7 bases and J by 1 base, with 11 bases between the two germline ends. Germline V gene data show CDR1 as SGHRS and CDR2 as YFSETQ. This CDR3 spans 13 amino acids. The CDR3 region is CASSGLSNTEAFF. The DNA for the CDR3 is TGCGCCAGCTCAGGGCTTTCGAACACTGAAGCTTTCTTT.

This chain connects TRBV10-3 to TRBJ1-1; unclear D gene. V lost 2 bases and J lost 5, with 9 bases in between. Germline CDR1 ENHRY, CDR2 SYGVKD. This CDR3 spans 13 amino acids. CDR3 coding DNA: TGTGCCATCAGTGAGACCCTACAGACTGAAGCTTTCTTT. Translating gives CAISETLQTEAFF.

This clonotype was observed a handful of times. This chain uses TRBV20-1 with TRBJ2-7; 11 positions match TRBD2. Germline-derived CDR1 and CDR2 are DFQATT and SNEGSKA (reference sequence). CDR3 length equals 15 residues. The V segment lost 6 bases and the J segment 3 bases; nucleotides outside the gene matches: 10. CDR3 loop: CSATRPTSGNYEQYF. The CDR3 DNA follows: TGCAGTGCAACCCGCCCGACTAGCGGGAACTACGAGCAGTACTTC.

A note on this clonotype: A much larger clone lies one base from this, so it may be a read error. This chain joins TRBV18 and TRBJ2-7, with a tentative D call TRBD1 (5 bases). Germline CDR1 and CDR2: KGHSH and LQKENI. Trimming took 4 bases from V and 0 from J, leaving 10 bases between them. The CDR3 sequence is 14 residues long. DNA of the CDR3: TGTGCCAGCTCACTAGACAGTGACTCCTACGAGCAGTACTTC. As protein: CASSLDSDSYEQYF.

Many counts were recorded for this clonotype. This chain uses TRBV6-6 with TRBJ1-6; D is unresolved. The germline V gene encodes CDR1 MNHNY and CDR2 SVGAGI (reference sequence). This CDR3 has 16 residues. Trimming took 2 bases from V and 6 from J, leaving 14 bases between them. The CDR3 reads CASSYPPWEVNSPLHF. The DNA for the CDR3 is TGTGCCAGCAGTTACCCTCCATGGGAGGTTAATTCACCCCTCCACTTT.

This clonotype has ten or more counts. V and J are TRBV10-2 and TRBJ2-3, with D possibly matching TRBD2 (5 bases). V was trimmed by 3 bases and J by 3 bases, leaving 13 bases between them. Germline CDR1 reads WSHSY; CDR2 reads SAAADI. The CDR3 consists of 15 residues. CDR3: CASSDHRGPTDTQYF. The CDR3 coding sequence is TGCGCCAGCAGTGATCACCGAGGGCCTACAGATACGCAGTATTTT.

This clonotype was detected ten times or more. This chain connects TRBV27 to TRBJ2-1; a weak D match, TRBD1 (6 bases). This CDR3 is 14 amino acids long. Trimming shortened V by 3 bases and J by 10 bases, and 16 bases separated the two germline ends. Germline CDR1 and CDR2: MNHEY and SMNVEV (reference sequence). CDR3 residues: CASSFTTGATEQFF. The DNA of the CDR3 is TGTGCCAGCAGTTTTACGACAGGCGCCACCGAGCAGTTCTTC.

This clonotype has a count of ten or more. This chain links TRBV6-2 or TRBV6-3 with TRBJ2-4, with D maybe TRBD2 (7 bases). CDR1 and CDR2 (germline): MNHEY, SVGEGT. The V end was cut by 7 bases, the J end by 7 bases, with 17 bases between. The CDR3 consists of 14 residues. CDR3 sequence (DNA): TGTGCCAGCACGGGCGGGGGCCCGGGGAACATTCAGTACTTC. Protein sequence: CASTGGGPGNIQYF.

This clonotype was found a few times. The rearrangement joins TRBV9 to TRBJ2-7; tentative D call: TRBD2 (6 bases). Germline values: CDR1 SGDLS, CDR2 YYNGEE. This CDR3 is 14 amino acids long. V gave up 0 bases and J gave up 3 bases, with 10 bases separating them. The CDR3 region is CASSVGPGDYEQYF. CDR3 coding DNA: TGTGCCAGCAGCGTAGGGCCGGGGGACTACGAGCAGTACTTC.

There are many counts of this clonotype. The CDR3: CASSLVGGPNNSPLHF. As DNA, the CDR3 is TGTGCCAGCAGCTTAGTGGGGGGCCCTAATAATTCACCCCTCCACTTT. The chain recombines TRBV7-2 with TRBJ1-6, with D possibly matching TRBD1 (6 bases). Germline lookup yields CDR1 SGHTA and CDR2 FQGNSA. CDR3 size: 16 residues. Trimming removed 1 base from V and 5 bases from J, with 12 bases in between.

This clonotype was seen a handful of times. The chain couples TRBV3-1 to TRBJ1-1, with TRBD1 as a possible D gene (6 bases). Germline CDR1 LGHDT, CDR2 YNNKEL (reference sequence). The CDR3 sequence is 15 residues long. The V and J ends lost 6 bases and 1 base respectively, with 15 bases between them. CDR3: CASSPNRATNTEAFF. The DNA of the CDR3 is TGTGCCAGCAGTCCGAACAGGGCGACGAACACTGAAGCTTTCTTT.